This T cell receptor beta chain is from a study of T cell responses to AZD1222 COVID-19 vaccine. Produced via immunoSEQ multiplex PCR; TCRdb's table is partial and in-frame only. The sample has 150,000 to 200,000 clones, around 90% seen once. Findings and limits, study-wide: Mapped onto spike, vaccine-associated CD4 TCRs spanned it and were dominant at 160-218 and 743-854. Clonal diversity may have been underestimated, and the donors were mostly white British, with more females than males. Baseline testing showed seropositivity in only a handful of AZD1222 recipients.

Germline-derived CDR1 and CDR2 are SGHVS and FNYEAQ. The CDR3 spans 14 residues. Trimming took 1 base from V and 1 from J, leaving 7 bases between them. Analyses pooled second doses at about 4 or about 12 weeks. Regarding this clone: The target antigen is unknown.

This TCR derives from an adult who received the AZD1222 COVID-19 vaccine. This sequence joins TRBV7-6 and TRBJ1-1, with a tentative D call TRBD1 (6 bases). Sample: peripheral blood, taken 28 days after the second AZD1222 dose. The CDR3 region is CASSLGGQNTEAFF. The CDR3 DNA is TGTGCCAGCAGCTTAGGGGGGCAGAACACTGAAGCTTTCTTT.